This TCR beta chain emerged from a study of blood T cell repertoires in COVID-19. In the study overall: COVID-19 samples from acute and convalescent phases originated in the United States, Italy and Spain. In each case, the material was cDNA or gDNA derived from T cells, B-cell-depleted T cells, or PBMCs.

There are 13 residues in the CDR3. The germline gives CDR1 SGHTA, CDR2 FQGNSA. The V end was cut by 3 bases, the J end by 4 bases, with 9 bases between. In its sample, this clone was seen a few times. Original analysis: Reference gene primer amplification yielded estimated nucleated cell counts. Profiled with immunoSEQ multiplex PCR; TCRdb holds only in-frame clones, not every one. D and trimming were read from the DNA, whereas the V and J calls and clone size are those reported in that table. Of 150,000 to 200,000 clones in the sample, approximately 78% were seen once. V usage is TRBV7-2 and J usage is TRBJ1-1; D is unclear. The sequencing sample was made of peripheral blood. The sequence was collected from a woman of 80 years or more with active or convalescent COVID-19. In DNA form, the CDR3 reads TGTGCCAGCAGCTTTACAGAGGGCACTGAAGCTTTCTTT. It codes for CASSFTEGTEAFF.